A selection of T cell receptor beta chains follows, all from one sample in a study of blood T cell repertoires in COVID-19. TCRdb keeps only in-frame clones here, not all; method: immunoSEQ multiplex PCR. This table has 450,000 or so clones, approximately 90% appearing once. The material sequenced was peripheral blood. All receptors come from a young man with COVID-19, enrolled during active disease. Each CDR3 is given with its conserved first and last residue. Rows may omit the clone size; those that give it use once, few, many or a size class.

v_gene	len	abundance	j_gene	CDR3aa
TRBV4-2	13	.	TRBJ1-2	CASSQDTNYGYTF
TRBV4-1	14	once	TRBJ2-7	CASARSGGTYEQYF
TRBV7-9	15	once	TRBJ1-2	CASSFNNGQGGGYTF
TRBV24-1	13	.	TRBJ2-3	CATSDLYTDTQYF
TRBV19	15	once	TRBJ2-1	CASILTSGADNEQFF
TRBV6-5	15	.	TRBJ2-1	CASSPLAGANNEQFF
TRBV7-9	14	.	TRBJ2-1	CASTRTSGNHEQFF
TRBV3-1/TRBV3-2	15	.	TRBJ2-7	CASTDRDRGSYEQYF
TRBV6-5	14	.	TRBJ1-1	CASRRDLGNTEAFF
TRBV29-1	14	.	TRBJ2-4	CSVRQSDAKNIQYF
TRBV24-1	16	.	TRBJ2-5	CATSFGHGGRQETQYF
TRBV2	15	.	TRBJ1-3	CASSEWQGMGNTIYF
TRBV10-3	12	once	TRBJ2-1	CANRDRDNEQFF
TRBV5-5	15	.	TRBJ2-1	CASSFSGTSYNEQFF
TRBV18	16	.	TRBJ2-1	CASSPRYRDRVNEQFF
TRBV13	12	.	TRBJ1-3	CASSALRDTIYF
TRBV7-9	16	.	TRBJ2-1	CASSPMGTSGSGEQFF
TRBV24-1	18	.	TRBJ1-2	CATSAKSRQGPASYGYTF
TRBV11-2	16	.	TRBJ2-7	CASSLDRGQGTYEQYF
TRBV5-1	15	once	TRBJ2-1	CASSPTSGSYNEQFF
TRBV7-9	15	.	TRBJ2-1	CASSTQRGSYNEQFF
TRBV27	14	.	TRBJ2-5	CASSLARAAETQYF